This TCR beta chain was sequenced in a study of control samples from healthy donors and cancer patients. Germline V CDR1 and CDR2: SQVTM, ANQGSEA. The ends lost 4 bases at V and 12 bases at J; junction bases unmatched: 2. The CDR3 is 11 residues long. The protocol was immunoSEQ multiplex PCR, while the TCRdb copy is restricted to in-frame clones and leaves out a portion. The sample lists under 300,000 clones, roughly 87% seen once, with roughly 14% in the top ten. J is TRBJ2-6 and V is TRBV29-1; the match to TRBD1 covers 8 bases. Material: PBMCs. The clonotype comes from a woman aged 60-75 years with lung cancer. This chain's CDR3 is CSVGTGRVLTF. CDR3 DNA sequence: TGCAGCGTTGGGACAGGGCGCGTCCTGACTTTC.